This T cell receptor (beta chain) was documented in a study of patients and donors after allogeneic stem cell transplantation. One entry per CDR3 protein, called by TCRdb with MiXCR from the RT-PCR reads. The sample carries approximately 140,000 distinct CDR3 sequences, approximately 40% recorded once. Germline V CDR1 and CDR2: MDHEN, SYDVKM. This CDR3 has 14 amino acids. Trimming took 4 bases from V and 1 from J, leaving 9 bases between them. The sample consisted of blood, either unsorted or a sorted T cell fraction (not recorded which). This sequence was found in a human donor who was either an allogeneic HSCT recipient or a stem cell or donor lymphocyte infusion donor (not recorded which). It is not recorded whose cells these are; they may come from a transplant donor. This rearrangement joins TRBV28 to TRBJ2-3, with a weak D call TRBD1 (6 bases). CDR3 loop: CASSSTGGTDTQYF. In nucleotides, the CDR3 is TGTGCCAGCAGTTCGACAGGAGGCACAGATACGCAGTATTTT. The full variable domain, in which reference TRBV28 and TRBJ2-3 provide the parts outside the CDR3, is DVKVTQSSRYLVKRTGEKVFLECVQDMDHENMFWYRQDPGLGLRLIYFSYDVKMKEKGDIPEGYSVSREKKERFSLILESASTNQTSMYLCASSSTGGTDTQYFGPGTRLTVL.